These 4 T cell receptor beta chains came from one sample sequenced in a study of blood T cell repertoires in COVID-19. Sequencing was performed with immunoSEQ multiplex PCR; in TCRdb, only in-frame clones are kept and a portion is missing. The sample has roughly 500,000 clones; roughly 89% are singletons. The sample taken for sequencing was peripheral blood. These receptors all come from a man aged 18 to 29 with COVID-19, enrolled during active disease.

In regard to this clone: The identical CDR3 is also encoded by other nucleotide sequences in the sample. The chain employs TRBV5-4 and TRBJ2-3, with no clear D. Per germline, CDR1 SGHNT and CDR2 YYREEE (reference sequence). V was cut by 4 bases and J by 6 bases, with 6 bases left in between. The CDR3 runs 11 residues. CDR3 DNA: TGTGCCAGCAGCCGCGAGGATACGCAGTATTTT. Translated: CASSREDTQYF.

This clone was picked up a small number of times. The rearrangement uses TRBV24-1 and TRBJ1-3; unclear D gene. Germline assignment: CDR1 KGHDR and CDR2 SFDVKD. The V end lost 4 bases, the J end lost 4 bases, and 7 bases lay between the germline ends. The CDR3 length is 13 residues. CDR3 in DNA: TGTGCCACCAGTGACAACTCAGGAAACACCATATATTTT. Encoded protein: CATSDNSGNTIYF.

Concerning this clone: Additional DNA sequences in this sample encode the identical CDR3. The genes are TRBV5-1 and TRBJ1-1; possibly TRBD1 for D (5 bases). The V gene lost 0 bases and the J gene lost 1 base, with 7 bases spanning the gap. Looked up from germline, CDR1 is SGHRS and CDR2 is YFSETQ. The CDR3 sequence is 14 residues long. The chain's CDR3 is CASSLGGGNTEAFF. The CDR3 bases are TGCGCCAGCAGCTTGGGCGGGGGGAACACTGAAGCTTTCTTT.

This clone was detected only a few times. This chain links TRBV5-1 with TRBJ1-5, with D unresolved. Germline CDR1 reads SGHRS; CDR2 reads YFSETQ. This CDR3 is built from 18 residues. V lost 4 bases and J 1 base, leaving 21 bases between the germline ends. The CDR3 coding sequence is TGCGCCAGCAGCCCTTATGAGGCCGGGAGATGGAGCAATCAGCCCCAGCATTTT. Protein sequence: CASSPYEAGRWSNQPQHF.